This T cell receptor (beta chain) was sequenced during a study of T cell responses to AZD1222 COVID-19 vaccine. Findings and caveats of the study: Compared with day 0, the breadth and depth of the Spike-specific TCR repertoire rose significantly after two doses of AZD1222. After the peak T cell response, and only then, were repertoires sampled. Baseline seropositives among AZD1222 recipients totaled only six or seven.

Note on this clone: The antigen is undetermined.

Libraries were prepared by immunoSEQ multiplex PCR; TCRdb keeps only in-frame clonotypes and omits some of them. Among about 140,000 clones, 88% were seen once, and the ten largest hold 2.5% to 3.5%. Germline lookup yields CDR1 MNHNY and CDR2 SVGAGI (reference sequence). The CDR3 contains 13 residues. Trimming took 6 bases from V and 6 from J, leaving 14 bases between them. The input for sequencing was peripheral blood, taken 28 days after the second AZD1222 dose. This TCR derives from an adult who received the AZD1222 COVID-19 vaccine. The chain is built from TRBV6-6 and TRBJ1-1, with D maybe TRBD1 (5 bases). CDR3 nucleotide sequence: TGTGCCAGCAGCCTAGGCCGGGGCTCTGAAGCTTTCTTT. Its translation: CASSLGRGSEAFF.